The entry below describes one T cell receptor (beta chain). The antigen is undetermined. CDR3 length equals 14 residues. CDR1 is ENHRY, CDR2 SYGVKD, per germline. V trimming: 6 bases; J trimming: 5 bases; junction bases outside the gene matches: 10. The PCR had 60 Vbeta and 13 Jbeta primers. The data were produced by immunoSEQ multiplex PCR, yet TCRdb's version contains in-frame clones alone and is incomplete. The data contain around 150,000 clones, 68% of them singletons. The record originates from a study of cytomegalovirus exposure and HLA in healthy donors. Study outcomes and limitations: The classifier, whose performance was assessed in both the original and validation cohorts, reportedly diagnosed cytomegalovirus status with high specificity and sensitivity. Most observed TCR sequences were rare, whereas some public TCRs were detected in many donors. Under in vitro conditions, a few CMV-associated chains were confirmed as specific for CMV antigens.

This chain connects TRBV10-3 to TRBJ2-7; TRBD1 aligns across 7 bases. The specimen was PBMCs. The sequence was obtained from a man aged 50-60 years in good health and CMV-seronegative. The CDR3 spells CAIRGDSDTHEQYF. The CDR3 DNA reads TGTGCCATCAGGGGGGACAGCGACACCCACGAGCAGTACTTC.